This T cell receptor (beta chain) is from a study of T cell responses to AZD1222 COVID-19 vaccine. General study results and limits: Just a handful of AZD1222 recipients tested seropositive at baseline.

Note on this clone: The antigen is not known.

V was trimmed by 5 bases and J by 0 bases, leaving 10 bases between them. The germline gives CDR1 SGHTA, CDR2 FQGTGA. The CDR3 totals 14 residues. Data came from immunoSEQ multiplex PCR; TCRdb stores just in-frame clones and leaves some out. Of some 150,000 clones in the sample, 90% were seen once. Specimen: peripheral blood, collected on day 0 of AZD1222 vaccination. The chain has TRBV7-3 and TRBJ1-1; maybe TRBD1 (6 bases). This clonotype was sampled from an adult in good health. CDR3 protein: CASSPGGMNTEAFF. Written as DNA, the CDR3 is TGTGCCAGCAGCCCCGGGGGCATGAACACTGAAGCTTTCTTT.